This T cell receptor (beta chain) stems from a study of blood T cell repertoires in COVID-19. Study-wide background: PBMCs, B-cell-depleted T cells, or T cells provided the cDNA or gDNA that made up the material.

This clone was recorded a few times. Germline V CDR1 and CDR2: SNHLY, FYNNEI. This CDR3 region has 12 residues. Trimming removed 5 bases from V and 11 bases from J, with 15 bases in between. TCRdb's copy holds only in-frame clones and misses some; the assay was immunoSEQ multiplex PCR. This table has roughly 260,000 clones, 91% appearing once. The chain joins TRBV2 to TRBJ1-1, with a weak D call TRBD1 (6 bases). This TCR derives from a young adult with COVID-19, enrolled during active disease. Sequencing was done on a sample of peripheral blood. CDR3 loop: CASSPEGGRAFF. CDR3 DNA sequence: TGTGCCAGCAGTCCAGAAGGGGGTCGGGCTTTCTTT.